Included here is one T cell receptor (beta chain) sequence, with context. Antigen: not known. The sample belongs to a study of cytomegalovirus exposure and HLA in healthy donors. Study background: The 130 or so validation repertoires used a platform that matched the one used for the approximately 670 first-cohort repertoires, as a later analysis reported. Study results and limitations: CMV antigen specificity was confirmed in vitro for a few CMV-associated chains. The finding came from a later analysis; first-cohort TCR clusters tended to co-occur in the roughly 110 validation repertoires.

The J segment lost 2 bases and the V segment lost 1 base, leaving 6 bases of the junction unmatched. Per the germline V gene, CDR1 is SGHTA and CDR2 is FQGTGA. This CDR3 has 18 amino acids. The donors were in the roughly 110-subject validation cohort, distinct from the 666-subject first cohort. The assay was immunoSEQ multiplex PCR, and TCRdb's table has in-frame clones only and misses some. The repertoire consists of about 260,000 clones, with around 90% occurring once and the leading ten covering 3.1%. Input material: PBMCs. V is TRBV7-3 and J is TRBJ2-3; 13 bases are a match to TRBD2. The clonotype originates from a woman aged 30 to 39 in good health and CMV-seronegative. The chain's CDR3 is CASSLIGLAGANTDTQYF. The CDR3 DNA sequence: TGTGCCAGCAGCTTAATCGGACTAGCGGGAGCGAACACAGATACGCAGTATTTT.